Below are 26 T cell receptor beta chains sequenced from a single sample in a study of blood T cells in healthy people across ages. Together with a sample-barcoded 5' primer, a J-beta primer mix was included in a second PCR lasting roughly 6 to 12 cycles. TCRdb analysed the 5' RACE reads with MiXCR anew, one entry per CDR3 protein. The data hold about 1.5 million distinct CDR3 sequences, with 40% to 45% observed a single time. The sequenced sample consisted of blood. All receptors derive from a woman younger than 30 in good health.

The chain employs TRBV7-2 and TRBJ2-7, with 9 bases matching TRBD1. Germline V gene lookup returns CDR1 SGHTA and CDR2 FQGNSA. This CDR3 is 13 amino acids long. The V gene end was trimmed by 5 bases and the J gene end by 8 bases; junction bases not matched to a gene: 7. The DNA of the CDR3 is TGTGCCAGCAGCGTACAGGGGGCTTACAAGCAGTACTTC. It translates to CASSVQGAYKQYF.

The rearrangement joins TRBV28 to TRBJ1-2; D remains unclear. This CDR3 is built from 15 residues. Trimming removed 6 bases from V and 0 bases from J, with 14 bases in between. The germline CDR1 and CDR2 sequences are MDHEN and SYDVKM. CDR3 in DNA: TGTGCCAGCAGACCCCGTACGGGGTCTAACTATGGCTACACCTTC. Its protein product is CASRPRTGSNYGYTF.

The rearrangement uses TRBV6-2 or TRBV6-3 and TRBJ2-5, with 9 positions matching TRBD2. With V trimmed by 7 bases and J by 5 bases, 11 bases remained unmatched. Germline lookup yields CDR1 MNHEY and CDR2 SVGEGT. The length of the CDR3 is 15 residues. CDR3 bases: TGTGCCAGCACTCAGACGGGACTAGCAGGCGAGACCCAGTACTTC. Encoded protein: CASTQTGLAGETQYF.

CDR3 sequence reads: CASGWDYTDTQYF. CDR3 DNA sequence: TGCGCCAGCGGTTGGGACTATACAGATACGCAGTATTTT. The chain is built from TRBV10-2 and TRBJ2-3; 7 positions match TRBD2. The CDR3 has 13 residues. The trim removed 8 bases at V and 3 bases at J, leaving 5 bases unmatched. CDR1 WSHSY and CDR2 SAAADI come from the germline V gene.

Only a few counts were recorded for this clonotype. The rearrangement links TRBV28 to TRBJ2-7; D may be TRBD1 or TRBD2 (5 bases each). The DNA matches TRBJ2-5 better at its end, which makes the J call doubtful. The CDR3 length is 15 residues. Germline-derived CDR1 and CDR2 are MDHEN and SYDVKM. The CDR3 DNA follows: TGTGCCAGCAGTCCTCAGACAGTGCCTCGGGGGACCCAGTACTTC. Its translation is CASSPQTVPRGTQYF.

The chain uses TRBV6-2 or TRBV6-3 and TRBJ1-2; D not resolved. V gave up 6 bases and J gave up 7 bases, with 24 bases separating them. Germline CDR1 MNHEY, CDR2 SVGEGT. This CDR3 has 16 amino acids. The CDR3 nucleotides are TGTGCCAGCAGCAATACGCGCGGCAGAGCAGCAGGTGGCTACACCTTC. It is translated as CASSNTRGRAAGGYTF.

V usage is TRBV7-6 and J usage is TRBJ1-1, with TRBD1 identical over 8 bases. This CDR3 region has 16 residues. Germline trimming cut 3 bases from V and 0 bases from J; bases unmatched to any gene: 6. CDR1 and CDR2 from the germline V gene are SGHVS and FNYEAQ. CDR3 amino acids: CASSFKSGGLNTEAFF. The DNA of the CDR3 is TGTGCCAGCAGCTTTAAATCAGGGGGCTTGAACACTGAAGCTTTCTTT.

This clonotype was recorded only once. V and J are TRBV7-2 and TRBJ2-5; D is ambiguous. V was shortened by 5 bases and J by 1 base, with 8 bases between the two germline ends. Germline loops: CDR1 SGHTA, CDR2 FQGNSA. The CDR3 spans 13 residues. CDR3 DNA: TGTGCCAGCAGCACCTCGGGCCAAGAGACCCAGTACTTC. Translation gives CASSTSGQETQYF.

The genes are TRBV5-6 and TRBJ2-7, with a possible D match to TRBD1 (6 bases). From germline, CDR1 is SGHDT and CDR2 YYEEEE. This CDR3 has 16 residues. V shed 3 bases and J shed 3 bases, with 19 bases lying between them. This chain's CDR3 is CASSSPDRPTNYEQYF. The CDR3 DNA sequence: TGTGCCAGCAGCTCACCCGACAGGCCTACGAACTACGAGCAGTACTTC.

The table lists this clonotype with a few counts. The J gene is TRBJ1-6, the V gene TRBV6-5, with TRBD1 as a possible D gene (6 bases). The germline V gene has CDR1 MNHEY and CDR2 SVGAGI. V was cut by 0 bases and J by 5 bases, with 8 bases left in between. The CDR3 spans 15 residues. The CDR3 protein is CASSYSNRDNSPLHF. Written as DNA, the CDR3 is TGTGCCAGCAGTTACTCTAACAGGGATAATTCACCCCTCCACTTT.

V and J are TRBV9 and TRBJ2-2; D unresolved. The germline CDR1 and CDR2 sequences are SGDLS and YYNGEE. CDR3 length: 12 residues. With 7 bases removed from V and 8 bases from J, the gap between germline ends came to 12 bases. CDR3 sequence: CASATAQGELFF. The CDR3 DNA sequence: TGTGCCAGCGCCACGGCTCAGGGGGAGCTGTTTTTT.

The CDR3 DNA follows: TGCGCCAGCAGCCAAGTCGCTGGGCGGGGGGCAACCTTCTACGAGCAGTACTTC. This encodes CASSQVAGRGATFYEQYF. The chain recombines TRBV4-3 with TRBJ2-7, with 8 bases matching TRBD2. The CDR3 spans 18 residues. Germline V gene lookup returns CDR1 LGHNA and CDR2 YSLEER. J was trimmed by 3 bases and V by 1 base; bases with no gene match: 14.

This clonotype was detected only a few times. The chain is built from TRBV3-1 and TRBJ1-2, with TRBD1 as a possible D gene (5 bases). The V and J ends lost 3 bases and 6 bases respectively, with 17 bases between them. This CDR3 is built from 15 residues. Germline V CDR1 and CDR2: LGHDT, YNNKEL (reference sequence). CDR3: CASSQSPITGDGYTF. The CDR3 nucleotides are TGTGCCAGCAGCCAGAGTCCAATCACAGGTGATGGCTACACCTTC.

The chain has TRBV20-1 and TRBJ1-5; tentatively, D is TRBD1 (5 bases). CDR1 and CDR2 from the germline V gene are DFQATT and SNEGSKA (reference sequence). V was pared by 3 bases and J by 3 bases, with 12 bases between. This CDR3 is built from 14 residues. The CDR3 region is CSASPDSPNQPQHF. The CDR3 nucleotides are TGCAGTGCTAGCCCCGACAGCCCCAATCAGCCCCAGCATTTT.

The table lists this clonotype with a count of one. The chain joins TRBV15 to TRBJ1-4, with D tentatively TRBD1 (5 bases). CDR1 and CDR2 (germline): LNHNV, YYDKDF (reference sequence). The CDR3 has 13 residues. V lost 5 bases and J 8 bases, leaving 12 bases between the germline ends. CDR3 loop: CATSPDRIEKLFF. CDR3 DNA sequence: TGTGCCACCAGCCCTGACAGAATAGAAAAACTGTTTTTT.

The table lists this clonotype with many counts. The V call is TRBV20-1, the J call TRBJ2-7; 11 positions agree with TRBD2. CDR1 is DFQATT and CDR2 is SNEGSKA in the germline V gene (reference sequence). V shed 4 bases, J shed 3 bases, and the junction held 5 bases outside the gene matches. The CDR3 contains 14 residues. In DNA form, the CDR3 reads TGCAGTGCTAACCCTAGCGGGAGGAACTACGAGCAGTACTTC. It yields the protein CSANPSGRNYEQYF.

The rearrangement uses TRBV6-5 and TRBJ1-1; D uncertain. V was clipped by 0 bases and J by 8 bases, with 13 bases between them. CDR1 is MNHEY, CDR2 SVGAGI, per germline. The CDR3 is made up of 14 amino acids. CDR3 sequence (DNA): TGTGCCAGCAGTTACTCTTCAGCCTTGCGAGAAGCTTTCTTT. Protein: CASSYSSALREAFF.

V is TRBV7-9 and J is TRBJ2-3, with a tentative D call TRBD2 (6 bases). The CDR3 has 14 residues. CDR1 and CDR2 from the germline V gene are SEHNR and FQNEAQ (reference sequence). V shed 6 bases and J shed 5 bases, with 15 bases lying between them. CDR3 DNA sequence: TGTGCCAGCAGTTACGCGGGGCCGGGAGATACGCAGTATTTT. Amino acid sequence: CASSYAGPGDTQYF.

This chain uses TRBV9 with TRBJ1-1; no clear D. The length of the CDR3 is 14 residues. V was cut by 4 bases and J by 3 bases, with 13 bases left in between. CDR1 SGDLS and CDR2 YYNGEE come from the germline V gene. CDR3 sequence reads: CASSPRSRDTEAFF. For the CDR3, the DNA is TGTGCCAGCAGCCCTAGATCCCGGGACACTGAAGCTTTCTTT.

This clonotype was observed a few times. The chain employs TRBV9 and TRBJ2-3; perhaps D is TRBD1 or TRBD2 (5 bases each). This CDR3 contains 15 residues. The V end was cut by 3 bases, the J end by 8 bases, with 19 bases between. The germline V gene encodes CDR1 SGDLS and CDR2 YYNGEE. DNA for the CDR3: TGTGCCAGCAGCGGCCTTCCTGAGGGGTTGGCTACGCAGTATTTT. Its protein is CASSGLPEGLATQYF.

V usage is TRBV12-3 or TRBV12-4 and J usage is TRBJ1-4; D is ambiguous. V lost 3 bases and J 3 bases, leaving 8 bases between the germline ends. The CDR3 extends over 14 amino acids. The CDR3 DNA sequence: TGTGCCAGCAGTTTTGGTCCCCCTAATGAAAAACTGTTTTTT. Translation gives CASSFGPPNEKLFF.

The rearrangement links TRBV5-1 to TRBJ1-1, with TRBD1 as a possible D gene (5 bases). V was cut by 4 bases and J by 0 bases, with 19 bases left in between. CDR3 size: 17 residues. Per the germline V gene, CDR1 is SGHRS and CDR2 is YFSETQ. The CDR3 DNA reads as TGCGCCAGCAGCCCCCAGGGTAGGGGCTTCGTGAACACTGAAGCTTTCTTT. Its protein is CASSPQGRGFVNTEAFF. The variable domain in full, completed from reference TRBV5-1 and TRBJ1-1, reads KAGVTQTPRYLIKTRGQQVTLSCSPISGHRSVSWYQQTPGQGLQFLFEYFSETQRNKGNFPGRFSGRQFSNSRSEMNVSTLELGDSALYLCASSPQGRGFVNTEAFFGQGTRLTVV.

This clonotype showed up just a few times. The chain employs TRBV12-3 or TRBV12-4 and TRBJ1-6, with unresolved D. This CDR3 comprises 13 residues. V was cut by 5 bases and J by 7 bases, with 9 bases left in between. The chain's CDR3 is CASSLPGNSPLHF. CDR3 DNA sequence: TGTGCCAGCAGTCTTCCCGGGAATTCACCCCTCCACTTT.

The CDR3 loop is CASSQVGPPNYGYTF. The CDR3 DNA sequence: TGCGCCAGCAGCCAAGTGGGCCCACCTAACTATGGCTACACCTTC. The chain is built from TRBV4-3 and TRBJ1-2; D ambiguous. The CDR3 extends over 15 amino acids. Germline lookup yields CDR1 LGHNA and CDR2 YSLEER. V lost 1 base, J lost 0 bases, and 9 bases lay in between.

This clonotype was seen more than once but under ten times. An end of the junction differs from the germline gene, which may be a read error. The rearrangement uses TRBV6-5 and TRBJ2-1; 9 bases map to TRBD1. The CDR3 is 14 amino acids. Germline V CDR1 and CDR2: MNHEY, SVGAGI. The CDR3 DNA sequence: TGTGCCAGCAGGATAGGGACAGGGTACACTGAGCAGTTCTTC. Protein: CASRIGTGYTEQFF.

This clonotype was recorded a few times. The chain joins TRBV5-1 to TRBJ2-5, with D hard to call. Deletions cut 1 base from V and 9 bases from J, with 10 bases between. Germline V gives CDR1 SGHRS, CDR2 YFSETQ. The CDR3 is 12 amino acids. This CDR3 reads CASSLQVGSQYF. The CDR3 nucleotides read TGCGCCAGCAGCTTGCAGGTTGGGTCCCAGTACTTC.